Shown below are 11 T cell receptor beta chains from a single sample sequenced in a study of blood T cell repertoires in COVID-19. Generated by immunoSEQ multiplex PCR, the TCRdb table keeps only in-frame clones and is missing some. The table includes some 150,000 clones, around 88% detected once. Sequenced: peripheral blood. The receptors come from a woman aged 60-75 years with acute or convalescent COVID-19.

The rearrangement links TRBV4-2 to TRBJ2-1; maybe TRBD2 (6 bases). This CDR3 contains 15 residues. From germline, CDR1 is LGHNA and CDR2 YNFKEQ. Trimming pared 6 bases from V and 8 bases from J, leaving 20 bases between. CDR3 in amino acids: CASSSEGRSQDEQFF. The CDR3 DNA reads as TGTGCCAGCAGTTCGGAGGGTCGTTCCCAGGATGAGCAGTTCTTC.

As to this clone: This sample includes further DNA sequences coding for the same CDR3. The chain combines TRBV5-1 with TRBJ1-1; D is ambiguous. The CDR3 runs 13 residues. Trimming stripped 2 bases from V and 0 bases from J, with 5 bases between. Germline-derived CDR1 and CDR2 are SGHRS and YFSETQ. The CDR3 DNA follows: TGCGCCAGCAGCTTTCAGGTGAACACTGAAGCTTTCTTT. Its translation is CASSFQVNTEAFF.

This clone turned up a few times. This chain joins TRBV7-2 and TRBJ1-5; no clear D gene. V was clipped by 3 bases and J by 3 bases, with 6 bases between them. The CDR3 contains 13 residues. CDR1 SGHTA and CDR2 FQGNSA come from the germline V gene. In DNA form, the CDR3 reads TGTGCCAGCAGCTTTTACATCAATCAGCCCCAGCATTTT. Its protein product is CASSFYINQPQHF.

V gene TRBV6-5 combines with J gene TRBJ1-3; 7 nucleotides agree with TRBD1. Germline values: CDR1 MNHEY, CDR2 SVGAGI. V lost 5 bases to trimming and J lost 6 bases; unmatched junction nucleotides: 4. The CDR3 extends over 13 amino acids. The CDR3 DNA reads as TGTGCCAGCAGTACAGGGGAAGAAAACACCATATATTTT. Amino acids: CASSTGEENTIYF.

The V and J genes are TRBV27 and TRBJ1-1, with 8 bases that match TRBD1. J lost 10 bases, V lost 8 bases, and 15 bases had no gene match. CDR1 and CDR2 from the germline V gene are MNHEY and SMNVEV (reference sequence). CDR3 size: 14 residues. CDR3 region: CASVPQGAKFRAFF. The CDR3 region has the DNA TGTGCCAGCGTCCCCCAGGGGGCTAAGTTTCGAGCTTTCTTT.

The chain combines TRBV5-6 with TRBJ1-3; D may be TRBD1 (6 bases). The germline V and J ends were trimmed by 4 bases and 4 bases, with 12 bases remaining between them. The germline CDR1 and CDR2 sequences are SGHDT and YYEEEE. The CDR3 runs to 14 residues. CDR3 protein: CASSTGQPGNTIYF. The CDR3 DNA is TGTGCCAGCAGCACCGGACAGCCAGGAAACACCATATATTTT.

CDR3 sequence: CSVYHSGQSGGYTF. CDR3 DNA: TGCAGCGTCTATCACTCGGGACAATCGGGCGGCTACACCTTC. V is TRBV29-1 and J is TRBJ1-2, with TRBD1 as a possible D gene (6 bases). The CDR3 covers 14 residues. V was trimmed by 6 bases and J by 8 bases, leaving 22 bases between them. From germline, CDR1 is SQVTM and CDR2 ANQGSEA.

The CDR3 DNA reads TGCGCCAGCAGCTTGTCCGCGGCAACTAATGAAAAACTGTTTTTT. It encodes CASSLSAATNEKLFF. This chain connects TRBV5-1 to TRBJ1-4; D remains unclear. V was clipped by 1 base and J by 0 bases, with 7 bases between them. Per germline, CDR1 SGHRS and CDR2 YFSETQ. The CDR3 is 15 residues long. Supplemented by reference TRBV5-1 and TRBJ1-4, the full variable domain reads KAGVTQTPRYLIKTRGQQVTLSCSPISGHRSVSWYQQTPGQGLQFLFEYFSETQRNKGNFPGRFSGRQFSNSRSEMNVSTLELGDSALYLCASSLSAATNEKLFFGSGTQLSVL.

V usage is TRBV3-1 (or the pseudogene TRBV3-2) and J usage is TRBJ1-1; the D is unclear. Trimming cost V 0 bases and J 5 bases, with 25 bases left between them. The CDR3 is 19 amino acids. CDR1 and CDR2 (germline): LGHDT, YNNKEL (reference sequence). The CDR3: CASSQDLGSPGALGTEAFF. CDR3 DNA sequence: TGTGCCAGCAGCCAAGATCTCGGGAGCCCCGGTGCCCTAGGAACTGAAGCTTTCTTT.

The rearrangement links TRBV25-1 to TRBJ1-6; no definite D call. V lost 7 bases and J lost 7, with 8 bases in between. CDR3 length: 12 amino acids. The germline CDR1 and CDR2 sequences are MGHDK and SYGVNS. The CDR3 spells CASNRANSPLHF. CDR3 DNA sequence: TGTGCCAGCAACAGAGCCAATTCACCCCTCCACTTT.

J is TRBJ1-2 and V is TRBV11-2; tentative D call: TRBD1 (6 bases). This CDR3 contains 13 residues. The V end lost 6 bases, the J end lost 4 bases, and 12 bases lay between the germline ends. Germline CDR1 and CDR2: SGHAT and FQNNGV. CDR3 in amino acids: CASRAGTLYGYTF. CDR3 nucleotides: TGTGCCAGCAGGGCCGGGACACTCTATGGCTACACCTTC. Complete variable domain (other parts from reference TRBV11-2 and TRBJ1-2): EAGVAQSPRYKIIEKRQSVAFWCNPISGHATLYWYQQILGQGPKLLIQFQNNGVVDDSQLPKDRFSAERLKGVDSTLKIQPAKLEDSAVYLCASRAGTLYGYTFGSGTRLTVV.